This section outlines one T cell receptor (beta chain) sequence together with its context. In its sample, this clone was seen once. It lacks a known antigen. Base qualities were left out, and no much larger clone turns up one base away. The data are from a study of blood T cell repertoires in COVID-19 (TCRdb year 2020). As for the study more broadly: Samples covering the acute and convalescent phases of COVID-19 were provided by collaborators in the United States, Italy and Spain. The material from the prospective study consisted of cDNA or gDNA derived from T cells, B-cell-depleted T cells, or PBMCs. Deeply sampled blood TCRbeta repertoires from subjects exposed to, actively infected with, or recovered from COVID-19 were included in the dataset. The repertoires were released in a freely available public database intended as a resource for research on the immune response to SARS-CoV-2. Samples were obtained from the ongoing ImmuneRACE study (first 160 participants) and from about 1,300 subjects provided by 6 global collaborators. A de-identified subject ID, COVID-19 status, age in years and sex were almost always included in the sample metadata. Where HLA class I and class II types were available, the types were taken from metadata supplied by the sample provider, not from assay-based typing. Points the paper makes about the study in general: How much clinical and demographic metadata was included differed by source and by participant, and the metadata was provided uncurated.

TCRbeta CDR3 regions were amplified from genomic DNA using the immunoSEQ Assay, a bias-controlled multiplex PCR. Regarding the original processing steps: The number of nucleated cells in each sample was estimated from the amplification of reference gene primers within the assay. To quantify the absolute abundance of each unique TCRbeta CDR3 rearrangement, sequence reads were collapsed and filtered. Productive Simpson clonality was computed per sample as the square root of Simpson's diversity index over productive rearrangements. TCRdb re-hosts the immuneACCESS table, in-frame sequences only. Its copies lack some clones; in the studies checked, an unresolved V gene accounts for under half of them, and the cause for the rest is not known. V and J calls and clone size are copied from that table; D and trimming were computed from the DNA. For this sample the table gives 150,000 to 200,000 clones, of which just over 90% were detected only once. Around 2% of the sample comes from the top ten.

One collaborating source in Seattle enrolled patients while the patients were actively infected and followed the patients over time throughout the course of disease. Collaborating institutions collected whole blood in K2EDTA tubes following their own protocols. For TCRbeta analysis, collaborators shipped samples in one of three forms: frozen whole blood, isolated PBMCs, or DNA extracted from either of those sample types. Compared with germline, V lacks 0 bases and J lacks 7 bases; bases without a gene match: 9. Its CDR3 holds 16 amino acids, cysteine through phenylalanine. Only the CDR3 region is kept as DNA, spanning 48 bases read in frame from base 1. From a lookup of the germline V gene, CDR1 and CDR2 are SGHRS and YFSETQ.

The sequenced sample was peripheral blood. Recombination connected TRBV5-1 to TRBJ1-2; the central 10 bases match TRBD1. The TCR sequence derives from an older woman with COVID-19, enrolled during active disease. This receptor has the CDR3 CASSLDPGQGISGYTF. The DNA sequence reads TGCGCCAGCAGCTTGGATCCGGGACAGGGGATCTCTGGCTACACCTTC. With the portions outside the CDR3 filled from the reference TRBV5-1 and TRBJ1-2 genes, the complete variable region becomes KAGVTQTPRYLIKTRGQQVTLSCSPISGHRSVSWYQQTPGQGLQFLFEYFSETQRNKGNFPGRFSGRQFSNSRSEMNVSTLELGDSALYLCASSLDPGQGISGYTFGSGTRLTVV.